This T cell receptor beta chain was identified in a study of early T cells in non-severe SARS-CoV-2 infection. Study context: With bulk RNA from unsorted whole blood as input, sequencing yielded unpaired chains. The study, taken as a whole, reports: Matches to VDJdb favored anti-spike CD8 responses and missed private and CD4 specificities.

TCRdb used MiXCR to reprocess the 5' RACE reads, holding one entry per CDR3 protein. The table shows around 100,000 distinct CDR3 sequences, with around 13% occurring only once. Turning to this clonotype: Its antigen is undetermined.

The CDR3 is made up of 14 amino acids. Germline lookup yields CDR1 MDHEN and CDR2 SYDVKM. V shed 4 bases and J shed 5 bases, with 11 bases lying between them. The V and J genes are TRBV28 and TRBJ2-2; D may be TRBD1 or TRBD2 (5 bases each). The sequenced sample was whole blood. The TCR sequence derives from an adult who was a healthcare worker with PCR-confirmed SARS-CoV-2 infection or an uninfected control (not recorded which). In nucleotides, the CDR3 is TGTGCCAGCAGTTGGGGGAGCGAGACCGGGGAGCTGTTTTTT. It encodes CASSWGSETGELFF.